These T cell receptor beta chains were read from a single sample in a study of T cells in Graves' hyperthyroidism and ophthalmopathy. TCRdb re-derived calls from the multiplex PCR reads in MiXCR, one entry per CDR3 protein. The profile shows some 600,000 distinct CDR3 sequences, around 45% of them singletons. The sequenced sample was peripheral blood or thyroid tissue (not recorded which). These receptors were obtained from a woman under 30 with Graves' hyperthyroidism. Both conserved end residues are part of each CDR3. A D gene is named only where the DNA matches it firmly. Clone size is not always given. Where it is, it says once, few, many or a class for expanded clones.

v_call	d_call	clone_size	j_call	cdr3_nt	cdr3_aa
TRBV7-1	-	-	TRBJ1-4	TGTGCCAGCAGCTCCCCCCTCACAACTAATGAAAAACTGTTTTTT	CASSSPLTTNEKLFF
TRBV29-1	TRBD1	-	TRBJ1-5	TGCACCGCCGGGACAGACCTGAAGCCCCAGCATTTT	CTAGTDLKPQHF
TRBV25-1	TRBD1	-	TRBJ2-3	TGTGCCAGCAGTGAATTCTACAGGGGGGTCCCCACAGATACGCAGTATTTT	CASSEFYRGVPTDTQYF
TRBV7-2	-	-	TRBJ2-7	TGTGCCAGCAGCGAACGACGGTCTTACGAGCAGTACTTC	CASSERRSYEQYF
TRBV5-1	-	-	TRBJ1-6	TGCGCCAGCACGTCAGGGGCGCCGAGGTATAATTCACCCCTCCACTTT	CASTSGAPRYNSPLHF
TRBV24-1	TRBD2	-	TRBJ2-5	TGTGCCACCAGTGATTCTTGGGAGAGACTAGCGGGAGGACCGGGGGAGACCCAGTACTTC	CATSDSWERLAGGPGETQYF
TRBV9	TRBD2	few	TRBJ2-7	TGTGCCAGCAGCGGATCTAGCGGGAGTGGCGAGCAGTACTTC	CASSGSSGSGEQYF
TRBV25-1	-	many	TRBJ2-2	TGTGCCATTAACGGGGCGCACGATTCCGGGGAGCTGTTTTTT	CAINGAHDSGELFF
TRBV19	TRBD1	-	TRBJ2-2	TGTGCCAGTAGTACCCGACAGGGCTCGAACACCGGGGAGCTGTTTTTT	CASSTRQGSNTGELFF
TRBV6-5	TRBD1	-	TRBJ2-7	TGTGCCAGCAGTTACAGTCTCGGGACAGCCTACGAGCAGTACTTC	CASSYSLGTAYEQYF
TRBV24-1	TRBD1	many	TRBJ1-2	TGTGCCACGCGGGACAGGGGCGGCTACACCTTC	CATRDRGGYTF
TRBV2	-	-	TRBJ2-5	TGTGCCAGCAGGGTCCGGGACTTCCAAGAGACCCAGTACTTC	CASRVRDFQETQYF
TRBV6-1	-	few	TRBJ2-5	TGTGCCAGCACGGACCAAGAGACCCAGTACTTC	CASTDQETQYF
TRBV7-2	-	once	TRBJ2-3	TGTGCCAGCAGCACCTACACAGATACGCAGTATTTT	CASSTYTDTQYF
TRBV20-1	-	many	TRBJ2-6	TGCAGTGCTAGTAGTTCTGGGGCCAACGTCCTGACTTTC	CSASSSGANVLTF
TRBV20-1	-	-	TRBJ1-4	TGCAGTGTTAGATCGGGGAATAATGAAAAACTGTTTTTT	CSVRSGNNEKLFF
TRBV24-1	TRBD1	many	TRBJ1-2	TGTGCCACCAGTGACAGCCCAGACAGGGGACACCACTACACCTTC	CATSDSPDRGHHYTF
TRBV20-1	-	few	TRBJ1-1	TGCAGTGCCCGAGTGGACACTGAAGCTTTCTTT	CSARVDTEAFF
TRBV20-1	TRBD1	-	TRBJ1-4	TGCAGTGCTAGCGCCGGGACAGTTCTTGAAAAACTGTTTTTT	CSASAGTVLEKLFF
TRBV12-3/TRBV12-4	-	many	TRBJ1-1	TGTGCCAGCAGTGAGTTACGGAACACTGAAGCTTTCTTT	CASSELRNTEAFF
TRBV2	-	many	TRBJ1-2	TGTGCCATGACTGACTCTAACTATGGCTACACCTTC	CAMTDSNYGYTF
TRBV29-1	-	-	TRBJ1-2	TGCAGCCTGACGAGGGGCTACACCTTC	CSLTRGYTF
TRBV19	TRBD2	-	TRBJ2-7	TGTGCCACCAGACTAGCGGGAAACGAGCAGTACTTC	CATRLAGNEQYF
TRBV5-1	-	many	TRBJ1-2	TGCGCCAGCAGCTTGGAGGAGTCCACTATCTACACCTTC	CASSLEESTIYTF
TRBV20-1	TRBD1	few	TRBJ1-6	TGCAGTGTTAGTCGGGACAGTAGCTCCTATAATTCACCCCTCCACTTT	CSVSRDSSSYNSPLHF
TRBV10-2	-	-	TRBJ2-2	TGCGCCAGCAGTTGGGACACCTTCACCGGGGAGCTGTTTTTT	CASSWDTFTGELFF
TRBV2	TRBD1	few	TRBJ1-5	TGTGCCAGCACCGGGACAGGCGATCAGCCCCAGCATTTT	CASTGTGDQPQHF
TRBV11-3	-	-	TRBJ2-3	TGTGCCAGCAGCTTAGTGTGGGGAGGCACAGATACGCAGTATTTT	CASSLVWGGTDTQYF
TRBV20-1	TRBD1	-	TRBJ2-4	TGCAGTGCTAGAGGGACAGGGGCCAAAAACATTCAGTACTTC	CSARGTGAKNIQYF
TRBV7-9	-	few	TRBJ1-1	TGTGCCAGCAGCTTAGGTCATGTGTACGCTCTGAACACTGAAGCTTTCTTT	CASSLGHVYALNTEAFF
TRBV9	TRBD1	-	TRBJ1-4	TGTGCCACCAGCAGTGAGGCAGGGGGAGATGAAAAACTGTTTTTT	CATSSEAGGDEKLFF
TRBV20-1	-	-	TRBJ1-1	TGCAGTGTTCCGGGACAACACGATGTTGAAGCTTTCTTT	CSVPGQHDVEAFF
TRBV5-4	-	-	TRBJ2-5	TGTGCCAGCAGCTTGATTGGGGATTTGAAGACCCAGTACTTC	CASSLIGDLKTQYF
TRBV25-1	-	once	TRBJ1-2	TGTGCCAGCCTCAGGGTTGACTATGGCTACACCTTC	CASLRVDYGYTF
TRBV10-3	-	-	TRBJ1-5	TGTGCCATCAGTTATGGGTTCAGCAATCAGCCCCAGCATTTT	CAISYGFSNQPQHF
TRBV5-1	TRBD1	few	TRBJ2-7	TGCGCCAGCAGCTTCGAAGGGACAGCGAGCTACGAGCAGTACTTC	CASSFEGTASYEQYF
TRBV29-1	-	-	TRBJ1-2	TGTGCCTGTAGGAAAGGGGGTTCCTATGGCTACACCTTC	CACRKGGSYGYTF